This T cell receptor (beta chain) was documented in a study of regulatory T cells in long-lasting Graves disease. In this sample, this clonotype turned up a few times. Arm-PCR of CDR3 regions and iRepertoire HTBI primers were used to build TCR beta libraries. Original processing notes: Identification of gene segments yielded some 60 TRBV and about 14 TRBJ across samples. MiXCR, applied by TCRdb to the multiplex PCR reads, yields one record per CDR3 protein. The V and J calls here are based on TCRdb, not the publication. The repertoire holds fewer than 500,000 distinct CDR3 sequences, with around 15% as singletons. Stated time point: newly diagnosed GD, antithyroid drugs for less than 3 months. The TCR library was made from RNA extracted from PBMCs. Germline CDR1 is DFQATT and CDR2 is SNEGSKA (reference sequence). The junction had 11 bases not matched to a gene; V was cut back by 0 bases and J by 6 bases. This CDR3 spans 15 amino acids.

These data were also filed under a second study, of T cells in Graves' hyperthyroidism and ophthalmopathy.

This sequence was found in a middle-aged man with Graves disease. The rearrangement links TRBV20-1 to TRBJ2-7; the match to TRBD2 covers 7 bases. The material sequenced was peripheral blood mononuclear cells (PBMCs), taken at new diagnosis, from a patient treated with antithyroid drugs. CDR3 amino acids: CSARDWGGVVSEQYF. CDR3 bases: TGCAGTGCTAGAGATTGGGGGGGGGTGGTGAGCGAGCAGTACTTC.